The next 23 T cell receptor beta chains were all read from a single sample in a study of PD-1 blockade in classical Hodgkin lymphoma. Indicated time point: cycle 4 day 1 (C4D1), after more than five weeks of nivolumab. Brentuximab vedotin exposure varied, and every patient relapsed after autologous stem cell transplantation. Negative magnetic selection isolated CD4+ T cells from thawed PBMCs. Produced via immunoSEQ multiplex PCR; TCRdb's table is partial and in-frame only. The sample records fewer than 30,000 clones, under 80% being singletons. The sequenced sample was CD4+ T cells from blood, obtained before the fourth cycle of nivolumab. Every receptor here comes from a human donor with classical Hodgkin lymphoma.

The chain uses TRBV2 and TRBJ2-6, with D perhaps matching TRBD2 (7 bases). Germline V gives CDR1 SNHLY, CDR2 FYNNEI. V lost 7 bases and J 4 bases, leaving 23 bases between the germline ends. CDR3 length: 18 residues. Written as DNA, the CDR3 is TGTGCCAGCACAGAGAGGGGGGGAGACCCCTGGGGGGCCAACGTCCTGACTTTC. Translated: CASTERGGDPWGANVLTF.

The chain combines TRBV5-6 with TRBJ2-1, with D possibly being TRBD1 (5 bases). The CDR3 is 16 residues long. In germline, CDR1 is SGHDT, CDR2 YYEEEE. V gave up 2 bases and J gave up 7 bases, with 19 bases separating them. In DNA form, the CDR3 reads TGTGCCAGCAGCTTCAAGGGGCTCCAGGGCGTTAATGAGCAGTTCTTC. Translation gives CASSFKGLQGVNEQFF.

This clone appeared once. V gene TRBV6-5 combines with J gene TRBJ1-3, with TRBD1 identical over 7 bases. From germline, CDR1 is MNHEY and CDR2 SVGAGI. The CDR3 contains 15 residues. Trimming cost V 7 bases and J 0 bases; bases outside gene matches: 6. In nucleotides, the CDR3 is TGTGCCAGCAAGATACAGGGGAGCTCTGGAAACACCATATATTTT. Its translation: CASKIQGSSGNTIYF.

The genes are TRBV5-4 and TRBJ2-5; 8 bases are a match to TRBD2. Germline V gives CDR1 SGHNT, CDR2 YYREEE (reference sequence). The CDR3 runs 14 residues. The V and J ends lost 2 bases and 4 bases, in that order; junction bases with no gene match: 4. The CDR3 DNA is TGTGCCAGCAGCTTTGGGAGCGGGGGAGAGACCCAGTACTTC. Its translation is CASSFGSGGETQYF.

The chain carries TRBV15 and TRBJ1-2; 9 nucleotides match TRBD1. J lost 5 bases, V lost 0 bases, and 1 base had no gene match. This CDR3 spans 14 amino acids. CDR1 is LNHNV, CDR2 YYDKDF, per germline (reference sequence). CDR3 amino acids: CATSRDGQGYGYTF. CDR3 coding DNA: TGTGCCACCAGCAGAGATGGACAGGGGTATGGCTACACCTTC.

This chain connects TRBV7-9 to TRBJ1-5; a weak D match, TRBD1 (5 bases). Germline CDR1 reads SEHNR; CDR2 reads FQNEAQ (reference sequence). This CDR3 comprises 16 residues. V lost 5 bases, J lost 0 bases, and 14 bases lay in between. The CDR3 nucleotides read TGTGCCAGCAGCAAAGGGACTGTGACTAGCAATCAGCCCCAGCATTTT. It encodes CASSKGTVTSNQPQHF.

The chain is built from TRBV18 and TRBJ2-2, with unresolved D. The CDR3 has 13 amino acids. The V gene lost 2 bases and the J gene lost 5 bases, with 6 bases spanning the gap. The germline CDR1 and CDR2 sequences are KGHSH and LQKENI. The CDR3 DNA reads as TGTGCCAGCTCACCAGGCAGTACCGGGGAGCTGTTTTTT. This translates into CASSPGSTGELFF.

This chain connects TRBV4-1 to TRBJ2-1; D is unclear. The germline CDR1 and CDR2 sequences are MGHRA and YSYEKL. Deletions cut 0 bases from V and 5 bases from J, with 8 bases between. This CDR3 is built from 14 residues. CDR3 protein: CASSQDWLNNEQFF. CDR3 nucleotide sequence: TGCGCCAGCAGCCAAGATTGGTTAAACAATGAGCAGTTCTTC.

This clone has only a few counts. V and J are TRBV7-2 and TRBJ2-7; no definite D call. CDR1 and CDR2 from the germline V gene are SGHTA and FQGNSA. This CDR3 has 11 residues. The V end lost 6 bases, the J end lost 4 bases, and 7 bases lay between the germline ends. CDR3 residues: CASRRDYEQYF. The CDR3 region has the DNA TGTGCCAGCAGAAGGGATTACGAGCAGTACTTC.

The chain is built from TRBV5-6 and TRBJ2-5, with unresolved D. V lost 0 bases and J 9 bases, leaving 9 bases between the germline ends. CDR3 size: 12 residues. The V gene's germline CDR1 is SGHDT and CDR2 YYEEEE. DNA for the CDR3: TGTGCCAGCAGCTTGGACCCTGGGGCCCAGTACTTC. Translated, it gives CASSLDPGAQYF.

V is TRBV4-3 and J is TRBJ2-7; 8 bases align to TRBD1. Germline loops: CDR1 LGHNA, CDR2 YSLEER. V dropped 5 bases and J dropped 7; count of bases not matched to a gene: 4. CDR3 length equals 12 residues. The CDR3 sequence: CASSLDRDEQYF. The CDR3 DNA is TGCGCCAGCAGCTTGGACAGGGATGAGCAGTACTTC.

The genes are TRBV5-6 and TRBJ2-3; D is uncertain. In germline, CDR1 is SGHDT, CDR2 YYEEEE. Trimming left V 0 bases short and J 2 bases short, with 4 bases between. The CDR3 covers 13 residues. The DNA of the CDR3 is TGTGCCAGCAGCTTGGGCAACACAGATACGCAGTATTTT. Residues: CASSLGNTDTQYF.

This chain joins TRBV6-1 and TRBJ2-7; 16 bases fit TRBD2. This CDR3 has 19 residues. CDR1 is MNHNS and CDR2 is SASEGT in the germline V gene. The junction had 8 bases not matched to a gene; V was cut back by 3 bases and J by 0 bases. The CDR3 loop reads CASSDRGLAGGRSSYEQYF. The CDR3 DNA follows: TGTGCCAGCAGTGATAGGGGACTAGCGGGGGGGCGGAGCTCCTACGAGCAGTACTTC.

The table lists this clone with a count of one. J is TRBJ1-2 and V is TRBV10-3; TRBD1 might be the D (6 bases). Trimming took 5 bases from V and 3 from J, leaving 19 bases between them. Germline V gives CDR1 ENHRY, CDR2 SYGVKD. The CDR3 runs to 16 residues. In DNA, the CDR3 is TGTGCCATCAGTTCTAACGACAGGATCCTCTACTATGGCTACACCTTC. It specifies CAISSNDRILYYGYTF.

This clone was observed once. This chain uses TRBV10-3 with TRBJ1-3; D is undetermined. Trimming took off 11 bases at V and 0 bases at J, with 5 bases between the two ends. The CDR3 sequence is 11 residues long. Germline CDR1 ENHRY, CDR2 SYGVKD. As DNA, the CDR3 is TGTGCCCCCATCTCTGGAAACACCATATATTTT. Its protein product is CAPISGNTIYF.

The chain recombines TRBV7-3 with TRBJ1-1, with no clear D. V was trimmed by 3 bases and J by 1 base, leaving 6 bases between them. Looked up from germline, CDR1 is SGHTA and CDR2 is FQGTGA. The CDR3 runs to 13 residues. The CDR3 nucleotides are TGTGCCAGCAGCTTCAGCGAGAACACTGAAGCTTTCTTT. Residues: CASSFSENTEAFF.

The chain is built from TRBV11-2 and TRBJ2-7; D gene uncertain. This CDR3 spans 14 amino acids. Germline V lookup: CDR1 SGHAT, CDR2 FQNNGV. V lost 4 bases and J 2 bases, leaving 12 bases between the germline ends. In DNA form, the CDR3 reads TGTGCCAGCAGCTCCTACTCAGCTACCTACGAGCAGTACTTC. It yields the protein CASSSYSATYEQYF.

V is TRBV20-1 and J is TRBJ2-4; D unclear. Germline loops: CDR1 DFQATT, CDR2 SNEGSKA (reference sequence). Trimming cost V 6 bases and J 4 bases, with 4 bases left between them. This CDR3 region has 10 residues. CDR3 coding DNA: TGCAGTGCCCTTAAAAACATTCAGTACTTC. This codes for CSALKNIQYF.

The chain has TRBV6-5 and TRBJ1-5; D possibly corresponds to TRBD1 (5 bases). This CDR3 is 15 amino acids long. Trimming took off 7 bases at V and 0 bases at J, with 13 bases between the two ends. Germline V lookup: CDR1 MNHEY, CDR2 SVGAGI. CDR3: CASKVQAYSNQPQHF. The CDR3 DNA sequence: TGTGCCAGCAAGGTACAGGCGTATAGCAATCAGCCCCAGCATTTT.

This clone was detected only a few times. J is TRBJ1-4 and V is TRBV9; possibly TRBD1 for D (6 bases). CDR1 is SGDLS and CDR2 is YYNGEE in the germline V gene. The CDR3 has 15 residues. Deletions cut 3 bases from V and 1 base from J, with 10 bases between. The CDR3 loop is CASSGPDRTNEKLFF. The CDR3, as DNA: TGTGCCAGCAGCGGCCCGGACAGAACTAATGAAAAACTGTTTTTT.

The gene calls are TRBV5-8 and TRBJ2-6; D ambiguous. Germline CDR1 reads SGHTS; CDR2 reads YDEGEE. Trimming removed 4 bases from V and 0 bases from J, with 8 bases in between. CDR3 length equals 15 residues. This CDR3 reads CASSQQTSGANVLTF. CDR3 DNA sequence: TGTGCCAGCAGCCAACAGACCTCTGGGGCCAACGTCCTGACTTTC.

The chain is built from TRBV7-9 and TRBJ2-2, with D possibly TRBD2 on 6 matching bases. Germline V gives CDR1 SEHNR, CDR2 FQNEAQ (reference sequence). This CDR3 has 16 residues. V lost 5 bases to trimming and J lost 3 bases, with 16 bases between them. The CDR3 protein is CASSPSSGGYTGELFF. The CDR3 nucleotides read TGTGCCAGCAGCCCTTCCTCCGGGGGTTACACCGGGGAGCTGTTTTTT.

The CDR3 bases are TGCGCCAGCAGCTTGGCCGGGTGGAATCAGCCCCAGCATTTT. This sequence encodes CASSLAGWNQPQHF. The V gene is TRBV5-1, the J gene TRBJ1-5; no definite D call. With 0 bases removed from V and 4 bases from J, the gap between germline ends came to 8 bases. Germline V gene data show CDR1 as SGHRS and CDR2 as YFSETQ. This CDR3 has 14 amino acids.